The 6 T cell receptor beta chains below were found in one sample sequenced in a study of response to subunit inactivated influenza vaccine. MiXCR, applied by TCRdb to the RT-PCR reads, yields one record per CDR3 protein. The sample yields 550,000 to 800,000 distinct CDR3 sequences, about 15% seen once. The starting material was PBMCs from blood, obtained around 14 days before vaccination. The receptors originated from a man between 45 and 60 years old who received an inactivated influenza vaccine.

In nucleotides, the CDR3 is TGTGCCAGCAGGCCAGGGTTGGGTAATTCACCCCTCCACTTT. This translates into CASRPGLGNSPLHF. The V call is TRBV6-1, the J call TRBJ1-6, with a tentative D call TRBD1 (5 bases). Deletions cut 6 bases from V and 6 bases from J, with 12 bases between. From germline, CDR1 is MNHNS and CDR2 SASEGT. The CDR3 totals 14 residues.

This clonotype was observed a handful of times. V gene TRBV12-3 or TRBV12-4 combines with J gene TRBJ2-7; D remains unclear. CDR3 length: 14 amino acids. V was trimmed by 2 bases and J by 3 bases, leaving 11 bases between them. CDR3 nucleotides: TGTGCCAGCAGTTTAAGAGGACGGCTCTACGAGCAGTACTTC. This translates into CASSLRGRLYEQYF.

The chain joins TRBV20-1 to TRBJ1-5; maybe TRBD1 (5 bases). Between the trimmed V and J ends, which lost 5 bases and 6 bases, there was a span of 14 bases. Germline V CDR1 and CDR2: DFQATT, SNEGSKA (reference sequence). This CDR3 has 13 amino acids. The CDR3 here is CSAAGRPGQPQHF. CDR3 coding DNA: TGCAGTGCTGCGGGGCGGCCGGGTCAGCCCCAGCATTTT.

This clonotype has a handful of counts. The chain employs TRBV5-1 and TRBJ2-5; TRBD2 aligns across 8 bases. J gave up 1 base and V 2 bases, and 7 bases lay outside the gene matches. CDR3 length: 16 residues. CDR1 SGHRS and CDR2 YFSETQ come from the germline V gene. CDR3 loop: CASSFGPRGGQETQYF. As DNA, the CDR3 is TGCGCCAGCAGCTTCGGTCCCCGGGGGGGCCAAGAGACCCAGTACTTC.

This clonotype was counted at least ten times. This chain links TRBV7-9 with TRBJ2-1; D is possibly TRBD1 or TRBD2 (6 bases each). The CDR3 loop spans 16 amino acids. Deletions cut 3 bases from V and 7 bases from J, with 19 bases between. The germline CDR1 and CDR2 sequences are SEHNR and FQNEAQ (reference sequence). This CDR3 reads CASSLGAPRGGNEQFF. CDR3 nucleotide sequence: TGTGCCAGCAGCTTGGGGGCCCCCAGGGGAGGAAATGAGCAGTTCTTC.

This clonotype was seen more than once but under ten times. The J gene is TRBJ1-2, the V gene TRBV20-1, with D possibly TRBD1 on 5 matching bases. Per germline, CDR1 DFQATT and CDR2 SNEGSKA (reference sequence). This CDR3 contains 14 residues. CDR3 sequence reads: CSAPGVGLGYGYTF. CDR3 sequence (DNA): TGCAGCGCCCCGGGGGTGGGGCTGGGATATGGCTACACCTTC.